This entry lists 29 T cell receptor beta chains sequenced from one sample in a study of blood T cell repertoires in COVID-19. Assay: immunoSEQ multiplex PCR; the TCRdb copy retains only in-frame clones and omits some. The sample has some 48,000 clones, over 75% seen once. The sequenced sample was peripheral blood. The receptors were sampled from a man in his fifties with active COVID-19.

The genes are TRBV21-1 and TRBJ2-5; no check of the table's D call, TRBD2, against the DNA was made. TRBV21-1 is marked as a pseudogene. This CDR3 has 21 amino acids. The CDR3 DNA sequence: TGTGCCAGCAGCAAGGGGGTGGTGTTACTAGCGACCCAGGGAGGTGAAGAGACCCAGTACTTC. The encoded protein is CASSKGVVLLATQGGEETQYF.

This rearrangement joins TRBV29-1 to TRBJ1-1, with D unclear. V was pared by 3 bases and J by 1 base, with 9 bases between. Germline V gene lookup returns CDR1 SQVTM and CDR2 ANQGSEA. CDR3 length equals 13 residues. Here the CDR3 DNA reads TGCAGCGTTGAGAGGAGCAAGAACACTGAAGCTTTCTTT. It translates to CSVERSKNTEAFF. The full variable domain, with the rest looked up from reference TRBV29-1 and TRBJ1-1, is SAVISQKPSRDICQRGTSLTIQCQVDSQVTMMFWYRQQPGQSLTLIATANQGSEATYESGFVIDKFPISRPNLTFSTLTVSNMSPEDSSIYLCSVERSKNTEAFFGQGTRLTVV.

V is TRBV6-5 and J is TRBJ2-1; the D gene is possibly TRBD1 (6 bases). Trimming took 7 bases from V and 0 from J, leaving 13 bases between them. The CDR3 has 15 residues. The germline V gene has CDR1 MNHEY and CDR2 SVGAGI. Here the CDR3 DNA reads TGTGCCAGCATCAAAGCAGGGGTCTCCTACAATGAGCAGTTCTTC. This translates into CASIKAGVSYNEQFF.

The V gene is TRBV12-3 or TRBV12-4, the J gene TRBJ2-7; perhaps TRBD1 as D (6 bases). The V end lost 6 bases, the J end lost 2 bases, and 11 bases lay between the germline ends. The CDR3 contains 13 residues. The CDR3 DNA sequence: TGTGCCAGCAGCCAGGGGTTGACCTACGAGCAGTACTTC. Its translation: CASSQGLTYEQYF.

The chain recombines TRBV9 with TRBJ1-2; no reliable D call. Trimming removed 2 bases from V and 2 bases from J, with 7 bases in between. This CDR3 region has 13 residues. Per germline, CDR1 SGDLS and CDR2 YYNGEE. The DNA of the CDR3 is TGTGCCAGCAGCGTGGGCAGGAACTATGGCTACACCTTC. Protein product: CASSVGRNYGYTF.

As to this clone: The junction departs from the called germline gene at one end, perhaps through a read error. The V and J genes are TRBV5-4 and TRBJ1-6; maybe TRBD1 (6 bases). Germline values: CDR1 SGHNT, CDR2 YYREEE (reference sequence). This CDR3 is built from 13 residues. CDR3 region: CASSWQPGVRPAF. In nucleotides, the CDR3 is TGTGCCAGCAGCTGGCAGCCAGGGGTCCGACCTGCCTTT.

The V and J genes are TRBV4-1 and TRBJ2-3; D might be TRBD2 (5 bases). Germline V gene sequence: CDR1 MGHRA, CDR2 YSYEKL. The CDR3 has 12 residues. With 4 bases removed from V and 4 bases from J, the gap between germline ends came to 6 bases. CDR3 amino acids: CASSRRADTQYF. The DNA for the CDR3 is TGCGCCAGCAGCCGGCGGGCAGATACGCAGTATTTT.

This rearrangement joins TRBV7-2 to TRBJ1-2; D is possibly TRBD1 (5 bases). CDR3 size: 13 residues. Trimming pared 3 bases from V and 6 bases from J, leaving 11 bases between. Germline CDR1 reads SGHTA; CDR2 reads FQGNSA. The CDR3 region has the DNA TGTGCCAGCAGCTTCTGGGGCGAGGATGGCTACACCTTC. This encodes CASSFWGEDGYTF.

V is TRBV6-6 and J is TRBJ1-6, with 9 bases lining up with TRBD1. Germline CDR1 is MNHNY and CDR2 is SVGAGI (reference sequence). The ends lost 4 bases at V and 7 bases at J; junction bases unmatched: 5. The CDR3 has 15 amino acids. CDR3 DNA sequence: TGTGCCAGCAGTTGGGGACAGGGAAGGAATTCACCCCTCCACTTT. It yields the protein CASSWGQGRNSPLHF.

The V call is TRBV6-5, the J call TRBJ1-1; D perhaps matches TRBD1 (6 bases). With 8 bases removed from V and 4 bases from J, the gap between germline ends came to 14 bases. Per germline, CDR1 MNHEY and CDR2 SVGAGI. The length of the CDR3 is 13 residues. CDR3 amino acids: CASGDRRTTEAFF. The CDR3 DNA reads TGTGCCAGCGGAGACAGGCGGACCACTGAAGCTTTCTTT.

This sequence joins TRBV5-8 and TRBJ1-1, with TRBD1 identical over 9 bases. Trimming cost V 3 bases and J 5 bases; bases outside gene matches: 8. The CDR3 is made up of 15 amino acids. Germline assignment: CDR1 SGHTS and CDR2 YDEGEE. CDR3 protein: CASSSRTGAGTEAFF. The DNA of the CDR3 is TGTGCCAGCAGCTCCAGGACAGGGGCGGGGACTGAAGCTTTCTTT.

This clone has just a few counts. This chain joins TRBV18 and TRBJ2-7; D remains ambiguous. CDR1 is KGHSH, CDR2 LQKENI, per germline. This CDR3 is 13 amino acids long. V was shortened by 2 bases and J by 6 bases, with 11 bases between the two germline ends. The CDR3 region has the DNA TGTGCCAGCTCACCAAGGATTGACTCCGAGCAGTACGTC. Its translation is CASSPRIDSEQYV.

The chain is built from TRBV28 and TRBJ2-2; no definite D call. The CDR3 totals 13 residues. V lost 8 bases, J lost 7 bases, and 14 bases lay in between. Germline V gene data show CDR1 as MDHEN and CDR2 as SYDVKM. This CDR3 is CASRHRRFGELFF. CDR3 coding DNA: TGTGCCAGCCGACACCGAAGGTTCGGGGAGCTGTTTTTT.

J is TRBJ2-7 and V is TRBV27; D is uncertain. Trimming left V 4 bases short and J 6 bases short, with 16 bases between. Germline V gene data show CDR1 as MNHEY and CDR2 as SMNVEV (reference sequence). The CDR3 consists of 14 residues. In nucleotides, the CDR3 is TGTGCCAGCAGTTCCTTATTAGACTGGTCCGAGCAGTACTTC. It is translated as CASSSLLDWSEQYF.

The rearrangement uses TRBV9 and TRBJ1-5; TRBD1 is a possible D gene (6 bases). V lost 0 bases, J lost 3 bases, and 10 bases lay in between. CDR1 SGDLS and CDR2 YYNGEE come from the germline V gene. The CDR3 is 15 amino acids. CDR3 sequence (DNA): TGTGCCAGCAGCGTAGAGGGGGATCCCAATCAGCCCCAGCATTTT. Translation: CASSVEGDPNQPQHF.

The rearrangement joins TRBV4-3 to TRBJ1-1; 9 bases are a match to TRBD1. Looked up from germline, CDR1 is LGHNA and CDR2 is YSLEER. V lost 5 bases, J lost 10 bases, and 2 bases stayed unmatched. The CDR3 consists of 11 residues. CDR3 nucleotide sequence: TGCGCCAGCAGCGGGACAGGGACAGCTTTCTTT. Its translation is CASSGTGTAFF.

The chain is built from TRBV27 and TRBJ2-1; a weak D match, TRBD2 (6 bases). The V gene's germline CDR1 is MNHEY and CDR2 SMNVEV (reference sequence). CDR3 length: 17 residues. The V end was cut by 6 bases, the J end by 2 bases, with 20 bases between. The CDR3 bases are TGTGCCAGCAGAACCATCCTTAGCGGAGCGGCCTACAATGAGCAGTTCTTC. As protein: CASRTILSGAAYNEQFF.

This clone was observed a single time. This sequence joins TRBV27 and TRBJ2-4; tentative D call: TRBD1 (5 bases). The CDR3 consists of 15 residues. Germline V gene data show CDR1 as MNHEY and CDR2 as SMNVEV (reference sequence). V was trimmed by 4 bases and J by 4 bases, leaving 14 bases between them. The CDR3 protein is CASSYKGPLKNIQYF. CDR3 nucleotide sequence: TGTGCCAGCAGTTATAAGGGGCCGCTAAAAAACATTCAGTACTTC.

J is TRBJ2-2 and V is TRBV11-3; D unresolved. With 1 base removed from V and 6 bases from J, the gap between germline ends came to 3 bases. Germline CDR1 SGHNT, CDR2 YENEEA. The CDR3 consists of 12 residues. CDR3 sequence reads: CASSLAAGELFF. CDR3 DNA: TGTGCCAGCAGCTTAGCGGCCGGGGAGCTGTTTTTT.

This chain connects TRBV9 to TRBJ2-5, with 12 bases that match TRBD2. The CDR3 is 16 amino acids. Per germline, CDR1 SGDLS and CDR2 YYNGEE. With 2 bases clipped from V and 4 bases from J, the junction kept 6 bases outside the gene matches. Here the CDR3 DNA reads TGTGCCAGCAGCGTCCCCGGGACTAGCGGGCCAGAGACCCAGTACTTC. Protein sequence: CASSVPGTSGPETQYF.

The chain links TRBV7-2 to TRBJ2-1, with D possibly matching TRBD2 (5 bases). The CDR3 contains 14 residues. Germline values: CDR1 SGHTA, CDR2 FQGNSA. V lost 7 bases and J 9 bases, leaving 19 bases between the germline ends. Written as DNA, the CDR3 is TGTGCCAGCACCCCATTTTCGGGGAACGGTGAGCAGTTCTTC. Translating it yields CASTPFSGNGEQFF.

This chain connects TRBV7-2 to TRBJ2-2; tentative D call: TRBD2 (6 bases). V lost 5 bases and J 1 base, leaving 11 bases between the germline ends. The CDR3 covers 15 residues. Germline V gene data show CDR1 as SGHTA and CDR2 as FQGNSA. Here the CDR3 reads CASSVLALNTGELFF. CDR3 nucleotide sequence: TGTGCCAGCAGCGTACTAGCCCTGAACACCGGGGAGCTGTTTTTT.

The chain is built from TRBV7-6 and TRBJ2-3, with TRBD1 as a possible D gene (6 bases). V was clipped by 3 bases and J by 4 bases, with 17 bases between them. Germline V gives CDR1 SGHVS, CDR2 FNYEAQ. The CDR3 spans 16 residues. CDR3 amino acids: CASSFRDTFPPDTQYF. The CDR3 coding sequence is TGTGCCAGCAGCTTCCGGGACACCTTCCCCCCAGATACGCAGTATTTT.

This chain links TRBV3-1 (or the pseudogene TRBV3-2) with TRBJ2-1; 9 bases agree with TRBD2. The germline V gene encodes CDR1 LGHDT and CDR2 YNNKEL (reference sequence). The CDR3 runs 16 residues. The V gene end was trimmed by 3 bases and the J gene end by 4 bases; junction bases not matched to a gene: 7. CDR3 bases: TGTGCCAGCAGCCAGGTAGCGGGAGCGGTATACAATGAGCAGTTCTTC. Residues: CASSQVAGAVYNEQFF.

V usage is TRBV11-3 and J usage is TRBJ2-2; 8 positions agree with TRBD1. This CDR3 is 16 amino acids long. J was trimmed by 5 bases and V by 0 bases; bases with no gene match: 5. CDR1 and CDR2 from the germline V gene are SGHNT and YENEEA. The CDR3 bases are TGTGCCAGCAGCTTAGACGGGACAGGTCGAACCGGGGAGCTGTTTTTT. Encoded protein: CASSLDGTGRTGELFF. The whole variable domain, filled in from reference TRBV11-3 and TRBJ2-2, reads EAGVVQSPRYKIIEKKQPVAFWCNPISGHNTLYWYLQNLGQGPELLIRYENEEAVDDSQLPKDRFSAERLKGVDSTLKIQPAELGDSAVYLCASSLDGTGRTGELFFGEGSRLTVL.

The rearrangement links TRBV9 to TRBJ2-5; TRBD2 matches at 12 bases. CDR1 and CDR2 from the germline V gene are SGDLS and YYNGEE. The V and J ends lost 0 bases and 4 bases, in that order; junction bases with no gene match: 7. The CDR3 extends over 17 amino acids. CDR3 in amino acids: CASSVGLAGGPRETQYF. The CDR3 DNA reads TGTGCCAGCAGCGTAGGTCTAGCGGGAGGGCCGCGAGAGACCCAGTACTTC.

The V gene is TRBV12-3 or TRBV12-4, the J gene TRBJ2-5, with a tentative D call TRBD1 (6 bases). The CDR3 contains 13 residues. With 5 bases removed from V and 4 bases from J, the gap between germline ends came to 11 bases. The CDR3 here is CASSGTTGETQYF. The DNA for the CDR3 is TGTGCCAGCAGTGGGACAACTGGAGAGACCCAGTACTTC.

The table lists this clone with a count of one. This chain connects TRBV25-1 to TRBJ2-4; TRBD2 aligns across 10 bases. Germline loops: CDR1 MGHDK, CDR2 SYGVNS. The CDR3 contains 15 residues. V was pared by 3 bases and J by 7 bases, with 6 bases of the junction left unmatched. The CDR3 region is CASSDLAGVGNIQYF. The CDR3 nucleotides read TGTGCCAGCAGTGATCTAGCGGGAGTGGGGAACATTCAGTACTTC.

As to this clone: An end of the junction differs from the germline gene, which may be a read error. J is TRBJ1-4 and V is TRBV3-1 (or the pseudogene TRBV3-2); 8 bases are shared with TRBD1. Germline V gene lookup returns CDR1 LGHDT and CDR2 YNNKEL (reference sequence). The CDR3 totals 16 residues. In DNA, the CDR3 is TGTGCCAACAGCCCGGACAGGGTGAGAACTAATGAAAAACTGTTTTTT. Protein: CANSPDRVRTNEKLFF.